The 20 T cell receptor beta chains given below trace back to one sample, sequenced in a study of early T cells in non-severe SARS-CoV-2 infection. MiXCR was run by TCRdb on the 5' RACE reads, yielding one entry per CDR3 protein. The sample holds 100,000 or so distinct CDR3 sequences; around 17% are singletons and the top ten take about 5%. The sequencing used whole blood, collected at baseline. Every receptor here comes from an adult who was a healthcare worker with PCR-confirmed SARS-CoV-2 infection or an uninfected control (not recorded which).

This clonotype was recorded many times. The chain carries TRBV24-1 and TRBJ2-1, with a tentative D call TRBD1 (6 bases). The V end lost 10 bases, the J end lost 9 bases, and 15 bases lay between the germline ends. Germline loops: CDR1 KGHDR, CDR2 SFDVKD. The CDR3 totals 12 residues. The CDR3 loop reads CATQQGRGEQFF. The CDR3 DNA reads TGTGCCACTCAACAGGGCCGGGGTGAGCAGTTCTTC.

The table lists this clonotype with a few counts. This sequence joins TRBV20-1 and TRBJ1-4; TRBD1 matches 8 bases. Per the germline V gene, CDR1 is DFQATT and CDR2 is SNEGSKA (reference sequence). Trimming at V came to 7 bases and at J to 7 bases, leaving 8 bases not matched to a gene. CDR3 length equals 13 residues. CDR3 protein: CSVRQGTGEKLFF. DNA of the CDR3: TGCAGTGTGCGACAGGGGACGGGTGAAAAACTGTTTTTT.

This clonotype was counted between two and nine times. The chain carries TRBV28 and TRBJ2-7, with 7 bases identical to TRBD1. Germline CDR1 reads MDHEN; CDR2 reads SYDVKM. Germline trimming cut 6 bases from V and 5 bases from J; bases unmatched to any gene: 7. CDR3 length: 13 amino acids. The CDR3 DNA follows: TGTGCCAGCAGCTTCGACAGGGTCAACGAGCAGTACTTC. This encodes CASSFDRVNEQYF.

This clonotype was seen only a few times. At one boundary the junction diverges from the germline segment, which might be a read error. The rearrangement joins TRBV7-2 to TRBJ1-6; 8 bases fit TRBD1. The CDR3 has 15 residues. Per germline, CDR1 SGHTA and CDR2 FQGNSA. Written as DNA, the CDR3 is TGTGCCAGCGGCTTGCGGACAGGGCTTAGTTCACCCCTCCACTTT. Its translation is CASGLRTGLSSPLHF.

The chain couples TRBV2 to TRBJ2-7; no clear D gene. Trimming removed 2 bases from V and 4 bases from J, with 9 bases in between. The germline gives CDR1 SNHLY, CDR2 FYNNEI. This CDR3 contains 13 residues. This chain's CDR3 is CASSETRSYEQYF. CDR3 nucleotide sequence: TGTGCCAGCAGTGAAACCAGATCTTACGAGCAGTACTTC.

This clonotype was observed a few times. The chain uses TRBV11-2 and TRBJ1-3, with unresolved D. Per the germline V gene, CDR1 is SGHAT and CDR2 is FQNNGV. This CDR3 has 13 amino acids. The V end lost 5 bases, the J end lost 0 bases, and 5 bases lay between the germline ends. CDR3 region: CASSPFSGNTIYF. CDR3 bases: TGTGCCAGCAGCCCTTTCTCTGGAAACACCATATATTTT.

This clonotype was seen ten or more times. The J gene is TRBJ2-7, the V gene TRBV3-1, with unresolved D. Germline V gene lookup returns CDR1 LGHDT and CDR2 YNNKEL (reference sequence). V was clipped by 3 bases and J by 4 bases, with 4 bases between them. This CDR3 has 11 amino acids. In DNA form, the CDR3 reads TGTGCCAGCAGCCACGGATACGAGCAGTACTTC. This codes for CASSHGYEQYF.

This clonotype has at least ten counts. The chain combines TRBV12-3 or TRBV12-4 with TRBJ1-3, with 7 bases aligning to TRBD1. CDR3 length: 15 residues. The trim removed 3 bases at V and 1 base at J, leaving 3 bases unmatched. CDR3 DNA: TGTGCCAGCAGTTTGCAGGGACAGTCTGGAAACACCATATATTTT. Encoded protein: CASSLQGQSGNTIYF.

The rearrangement links TRBV12-3 or TRBV12-4 to TRBJ2-7; possibly TRBD1 or TRBD2 for D (5 bases each). Trimming removed 5 bases at V and 6 bases at J, with 17 bases between. CDR3 length: 14 residues. CDR3 loop: CASSPDRQRGEQYF. CDR3 DNA: TGTGCCAGCAGTCCAGACCGGCAGAGGGGCGAGCAGTACTTC.

The chain couples TRBV3-1 to TRBJ2-5; the D gene is possibly TRBD2 (5 bases). Germline V CDR1 and CDR2: LGHDT, YNNKEL (reference sequence). Trimming removed 6 bases from V and 3 bases from J, with 14 bases in between. The length of the CDR3 is 14 residues. The CDR3 sequence: CASRITGFEETQYF. CDR3 bases: TGTGCCAGCAGGATCACGGGGTTCGAAGAGACCCAGTACTTC.

This clonotype has more than one count but fewer than ten. DNA of the CDR3: TGTGCCAGCAGCGGACAGGGGGCGACAGATACGCAGTATTTT. Translation: CASSGQGATDTQYF. The chain uses TRBV2 and TRBJ2-3; 11 nucleotides agree with TRBD1. V shed 6 bases, J shed 3 bases, and the junction held 2 bases outside the gene matches. Germline V gene sequence: CDR1 SNHLY, CDR2 FYNNEI. The CDR3 runs to 14 residues.

This clonotype was observed a few times. This rearrangement joins TRBV15 to TRBJ2-3; 12 positions match TRBD2. Per the germline V gene, CDR1 is LNHNV and CDR2 is YYDKDF (reference sequence). This CDR3 contains 15 residues. V was clipped by 4 bases and J by 5 bases; unmatched bases: 4. CDR3 residues: CATSTELAGGDTQYF. Written as DNA, the CDR3 is TGTGCCACCAGCACAGAACTAGCGGGAGGAGATACGCAGTATTTT.

Ten or more counts support this clonotype. The V call is TRBV20-1, the J call TRBJ2-2; 11 bases match TRBD2. This CDR3 spans 14 amino acids. V dropped 6 bases and J dropped 4; count of bases not matched to a gene: 4. Germline CDR1 and CDR2: DFQATT and SNEGSKA (reference sequence). The CDR3, as DNA: TGCAGTGCCTCCGGACTAGCGGGCACCGGGGAGCTGTTTTTT. It codes for CSASGLAGTGELFF.

In its sample, this clonotype was seen a few times. This rearrangement joins TRBV30 to TRBJ2-5; D possibly corresponds to TRBD2 (5 bases). The germline V and J ends were trimmed by 1 base and 1 base, with 16 bases remaining between them. The germline gives CDR1 GTSNPN, CDR2 SVGIG (reference sequence). The CDR3 extends over 16 amino acids. The CDR3 spells CAWSADGDIFQETQYF. The CDR3 coding sequence is TGTGCCTGGAGTGCAGACGGGGATATCTTCCAAGAGACCCAGTACTTC.

In this sample, this clonotype turned up a few times. The chain has TRBV3-1 and TRBJ2-7, with D perhaps TRBD2 (5 bases). CDR1 is LGHDT, CDR2 YNNKEL, per germline (reference sequence). V shed 0 bases and J shed 2 bases, with 17 bases lying between them. This CDR3 comprises 17 residues. In nucleotides, the CDR3 is TGTGCCAGCAGCCAAGATGATGGTGTTAGAGGGACCTACGAGCAGTACTTC. This sequence encodes CASSQDDGVRGTYEQYF.

This clonotype was counted a few times. This sequence joins TRBV18 and TRBJ1-2; 7 bases align to TRBD1. Germline CDR1 and CDR2: KGHSH and LQKENI. CDR3 size: 15 residues. J lost 3 bases, V lost 3 bases, and 7 bases had no gene match. The chain's CDR3 is CASSPPSQGDYGYTF. The CDR3 nucleotides are TGTGCCAGCTCACCTCCATCGCAGGGGGACTATGGCTACACCTTC.

This clonotype was seen a few times. This chain links TRBV28 with TRBJ1-1, with no clear D. Trimming pared 6 bases from V and 6 bases from J, leaving 20 bases between. CDR1 is MDHEN and CDR2 is SYDVKM in the germline V gene. This CDR3 contains 15 residues. CDR3: CASSTHPGIRSEAFF. CDR3 DNA sequence: TGTGCCAGCAGCACACATCCGGGGATTCGTTCTGAAGCTTTCTTT.

The J gene is TRBJ2-7, the V gene TRBV20-1, with D hard to call. Germline V gene sequence: CDR1 DFQATT, CDR2 SNEGSKA (reference sequence). This CDR3 spans 14 amino acids. V lost 4 bases to trimming and J lost 6 bases, with 19 bases between them. The CDR3: CSATTTISRSEQYF. The CDR3 DNA is TGCAGTGCTACAACCACAATCTCTAGGAGCGAGCAGTACTTC.

The CDR3 nucleotides are TGCGCCAGCAGCCAAGAAACTCAACTAGGGGCGCGCCCCTACGAGCAGTACTTC. Translation: CASSQETQLGARPYEQYF. This chain links TRBV4-1 with TRBJ2-7; D may be TRBD1 or TRBD2 (5 bases each). V was shortened by 0 bases and J by 2 bases, with 20 bases between the two germline ends. Germline V lookup: CDR1 MGHRA, CDR2 YSYEKL. The CDR3 covers 18 residues.

This clonotype was counted between two and nine times. Written as DNA, the CDR3 is TGTGCCAGACTAAAGGGGGAGTTTACCACAGATACGCAGTATTTT. Protein sequence: CARLKGEFTTDTQYF. The V gene is TRBV2, the J gene TRBJ2-3, with D possibly TRBD1 on 6 matching bases. The V gene's germline CDR1 is SNHLY and CDR2 FYNNEI. CDR3 length: 15 residues. V was shortened by 9 bases and J by 2 bases, with 18 bases between the two germline ends.